This T cell receptor (beta chain) comes out of a study of blood T cell repertoires in COVID-19. Authors' processing steps: Amplifying reference gene primers gave estimates of nucleated cell counts. Profiling relied on immunoSEQ multiplex PCR, and the TCRdb table lists in-frame clones only, not all of them. V and J calls and clone size are as listed in that table; D and trimming were resolved from the DNA. Of 300,000 to 350,000 clones in the sample, roughly 89% were seen once. Germline values: CDR1 SGHDT, CDR2 YYEEEE. The trim removed 5 bases at V and 1 base at J, leaving 7 bases unmatched. The CDR3 has 16 amino acids.

The source of this sequence is a man aged 30 to 45 with COVID-19, enrolled during active disease. Specimen: peripheral blood. This chain connects TRBV5-6 to TRBJ2-1, with 9 nucleotides matching TRBD2. The CDR3 spells CASSLPGLASYNEQFF. Written as DNA, the CDR3 is TGTGCCAGCAGTCTCCCGGGACTAGCTTCCTACAATGAGCAGTTCTTC.